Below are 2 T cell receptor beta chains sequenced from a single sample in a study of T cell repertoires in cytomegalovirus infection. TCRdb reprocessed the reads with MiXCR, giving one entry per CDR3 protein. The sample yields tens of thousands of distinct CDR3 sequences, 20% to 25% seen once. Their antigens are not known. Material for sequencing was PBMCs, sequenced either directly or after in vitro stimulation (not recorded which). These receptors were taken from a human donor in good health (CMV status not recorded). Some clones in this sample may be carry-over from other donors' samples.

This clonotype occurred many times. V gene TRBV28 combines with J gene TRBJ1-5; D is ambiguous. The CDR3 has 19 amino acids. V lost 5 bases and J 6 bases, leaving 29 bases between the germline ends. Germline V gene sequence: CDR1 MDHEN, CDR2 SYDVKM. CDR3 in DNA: TGTGCCAGCAGTCTCCTCGGGCAGGAGATCTTCCTCCTTAGTCAGCCCCAGCATTTT. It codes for CASSLLGQEIFLLSQPQHF.

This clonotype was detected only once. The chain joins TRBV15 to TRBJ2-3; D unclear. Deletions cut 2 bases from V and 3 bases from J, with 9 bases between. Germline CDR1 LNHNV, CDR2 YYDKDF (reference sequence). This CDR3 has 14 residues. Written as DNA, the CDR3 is TGTGCCACCAGCAGACCCGGTACTACAGATACGCAGTATTTT. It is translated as CATSRPGTTDTQYF.